The rows below give T cell receptor beta chains drawn from one sample of a study of blood T cell repertoires in COVID-19. Produced via immunoSEQ multiplex PCR; TCRdb's table is partial and in-frame only. The repertoire holds about 59,000 clones, with roughly 80% as singletons. The source material was peripheral blood. These receptors were taken from a woman aged 70-85 years with acute or convalescent COVID-19. Both conserved end residues are trimmed from each CDR3.

V	J	CDR3
TRBV5-4	TRBJ2-1	ASSLGGSSYNEQF
TRBV5-1	TRBJ1-3	ASSRDISGNTIY
TRBV28	TRBJ1-2	ASSFPAGDYGYT
TRBV10-3	TRBJ1-1	AISISSDRVEAF
TRBV9	TRBJ2-3	ASSVGVLSRLGDTQY
TRBV28	TRBJ1-2	ASTKGDRAYGYT
TRBV6-5	TRBJ1-1	ASPRGTFGFTEAF
TRBV9	TRBJ2-1	ASSAPGQRGTGYNEQF
TRBV6-4	TRBJ2-3	ASSETGHADTQY
TRBV14	TRBJ1-1	ASSPQGAGITEAF
TRBV5-1	TRBJ1-2	ASSVETEVSYGYT
TRBV4-1	TRBJ1-6	ASSQVERGHKGSPLH